The present T cell receptor (beta chain) was sequenced within a study of shared clonotypes between healthy human individuals (dated by TCRdb to 2019 to 2021). For the wider study: A couple of women and a few men aged 18 to 49 years were included in the cohort. For each donor, CD4 naive and CD4 memory were each given three plates, CD8 naive was given two plates, and CD8 memory was given one plate. The study deeply sequenced blood TCR repertoires of about 5 healthy adults to estimate repertoire size and the extent of clonotype sharing between individuals. To increase sequencing depth and limit assay-specific biases, different laboratories used diverse techniques to prepare libraries and sequence TCR repertoires. Each donor's leukapheresis produced roughly between roughly 0.85 and 9 billion PBMCs. The full study reports these points: Estimated clonotype richness was generally larger for naive than for memory subsets. The genetic and exposure-history diversity represented was limited by the small number of donors. Compared with non-shared clonotypes, clonotypes shared by all four sorted-subset donors had higher generation probabilities. Sampling was restricted to blood, and TCR repertoires in tissue are likely to differ from TCR repertoires in blood. Rarefaction of sorted-subset datasets indicated incomplete sequencing despite the large sequencing depth. Pairwise subsampling indicated that sequencing depth was expected to affect the degree of clonotype sharing among donors. Sharing across a few donors was observed for about 4.8% of naive CD4, 3.5% of naive CD8, about 2.5% of memory CD4, and about 0.38% of memory CD8 clonotypes.

Using the deep immunoSEQ assay, TCR CDR3 regions were amplified from genomic DNA by multiplex PCR. For each cell subset, the extracted genomic DNA was distributed evenly across all wells of several immunoSEQ 96-well plates, and each plate served as one replicate. For sorted subsets, about 0.2 ug genomic DNA, equal to 30,000 to 35,000 T cell genomes, was loaded into each replicate PCR. The purified libraries were quantified using a Qubit 3.0 fluorometer, sized with a Bioanalyzer 2100, and then quantified again using the KAPA Library Quantification kit. Every immunoSEQ 96-well plate was sequenced on a dedicated single-read 150-cycle Illumina NextSeq 550 flow cell. The original methods were these. Because the immunoSEQ output held only junctional sequences and lacked quality scores, the filtering could not match the filtering applied to full-length reads. To assign V/J genes and CDR3, sequences were annotated using PyIR, a Python wrapper for IgBLAST v1.9, with IMGT germline references. Reads were filtered out if the reads had weak V/J assignments (E-value above 1e-6), no CDR3, stop codons, out-of-frame junctions, or ambiguous translated residues. V3J clonotypes were defined as sequences sharing an identical inferred V gene, J gene, and CDR3 amino acid sequence. Percentage overlap between repertoires was computed as shared unique clonotypes divided by the size of the smaller repertoire. Repertoire richness was assessed with RTK rarefaction, the Chao1 estimator, and Recon v2.1 estimates of unobserved clonotypes. For all TCRbeta clonotypes obtained by the gDNA method from four donors, generation probabilities were computed with OLGA. Sourced from immuneACCESS, this table was stored by TCRdb with only in-frame sequences that have V and J called. A share of the clones is absent; for the studies checked, an unresolved V gene accounts for under half, and the remainder has no known explanation. D and trimming were read from the DNA, whereas the V and J calls and clone size are those reported in that table. The sample records hundreds of thousands of clones, less than 80% of which are singletons. In total, the top ten clones hold roughly 1.8% of the sample.

From cysteine to phenylalanine, the CDR3 is 13 amino acids long. Here the CDR3 DNA is all that survives: 39 bases in frame from base 1. In the germline V gene, CDR1 corresponds to SGHRS and CDR2 to YFSETQ. The germline ends are 11 bases apart after V is trimmed by 0 bases and J by 8 bases. The donors were healthy, HIV-negative adults who had no recently reported acute infections or vaccinations. Only Caucasian adults living in Nashville, Tennessee, USA were represented among the donors. CD4+ T cells were enriched by magnetic negative selection; naive cells were then positively selected on CD45RA, and the negative fraction formed the memory subset. Blood was obtained by leukapheresis, after which PBMCs were separated by Ficoll-Histopaque density gradient centrifugation and cryopreserved in liquid nitrogen vapor phase. Analytical flow cytometry was used to check the purity and quantity of every magnetically sorted T cell population. Genomic DNA was isolated from every sorted fraction and measured by UV absorbance on a Nanodrop 2000c.

In regard to this clone: Its antigen has not been determined. No much larger clone is present one base from it, and per-base qualities are unavailable.

The chain links TRBV5-1 with TRBJ1-1; a tentative D match to TRBD1 spans 5 bases. This receptor was identified in a woman in her 30s in good health. Material for sequencing was memory CD4+ T cells sorted from blood. The cell subset or site label for this specimen denotes: CD45RA-negative fraction. This receptor carries the CDR3 CASSLAPEGEAFF. At the DNA level, the sequence is TGCGCCAGCAGCTTGGCCCCGGAGGGGGAAGCTTTCTTT.